The entry below describes one T cell receptor beta chain. This CDR3 region has 16 residues. V shed 5 bases and J shed 1 base, with 15 bases lying between them. Germline loops: CDR1 SGHRS, CDR2 YFSETQ. The data were taken from a study of cytomegalovirus exposure and HLA in healthy donors. PCR amplification relied on 60 Vbeta primers (plus 13 Jbeta primers). Assay used: immunoSEQ multiplex PCR; TCRdb lists only in-frame clones, some missing. The table shows 70,000 to 95,000 clones, with about 75% occurring only once. This sequence originates from a man aged 30 to 45 in good health and CMV-seropositive. The chain is built from TRBV5-1 and TRBJ2-2; D possibly corresponds to TRBD2 (6 bases). Material: PBMCs. The CDR3 sequence is CASRGATRLNTGELFF. Here the CDR3 DNA reads TGCGCCAGCAGGGGAGCGACTAGATTGAACACCGGGGAGCTGTTTTTT.